This passage covers 6 T cell receptor beta chains from one sample sequenced in a study of T cell clonotyping in hematopoietic cell transplantation. Only in-frame clones appear in the TCRdb table, and some are missing; sequencing was by immunoSEQ multiplex PCR. The table shows about 41,000 clones, with 85% occurring only once. The time point here: recipient sample about 28 days before transplant, after cytoreduction. The sequencing here drew on peripheral blood mononuclear cells, taken before stem cell transplant. The receptor source for this set is a man aged 55 to 69 with acute myeloid leukemia. Some clones in this sample may be carry-over from other donors' samples.

The J gene is TRBJ1-1, the V gene TRBV7-2; maybe TRBD1 (5 bases). Germline CDR1 reads SGHTA; CDR2 reads FQGNSA. V was cut by 4 bases and J by 0 bases, with 15 bases left in between. The CDR3 is 16 residues long. The CDR3 bases are TGTGCCAGCAGCTCCCAGCCGGGACGGCTGAACACTGAAGCTTTCTTT. This sequence encodes CASSSQPGRLNTEAFF.

The rearrangement links TRBV2 to TRBJ1-5, with D unresolved. The CDR3 is 15 residues long. Trimming took off 4 bases at V and 2 bases at J, with 12 bases between the two ends. In germline, CDR1 is SNHLY, CDR2 FYNNEI. CDR3 amino acids: CASSGESRGNQPQHF. CDR3 nucleotides: TGTGCCAGCAGTGGAGAGTCTAGGGGCAATCAGCCCCAGCATTTT.

The CDR3 region is CASSLDRPGGDTDTQYF. The CDR3 DNA sequence: TGTGCCAGCAGCTTAGATAGGCCCGGGGGAGACACAGATACGCAGTATTTT. The gene calls are TRBV11-3 and TRBJ2-3; tentative D call: TRBD2 (6 bases). The CDR3 is made up of 17 amino acids. Germline V CDR1 and CDR2: SGHNT, YENEEA. V was shortened by 0 bases and J by 2 bases, with 15 bases between the two germline ends.

This clone was observed a few times. The V and J genes are TRBV6-6 and TRBJ1-1; D is ambiguous. This CDR3 is built from 15 residues. V was cut by 2 bases and J by 1 base, with 11 bases left in between. CDR1 and CDR2 from the germline V gene are MNHNY and SVGAGI (reference sequence). This chain's CDR3 is CASSYIAGENTEAFF. DNA of the CDR3: TGTGCCAGCAGTTACATCGCCGGGGAGAACACTGAAGCTTTCTTT.

The count of this clone is one. V and J are TRBV6-5 and TRBJ2-1, with D perhaps TRBD1 (6 bases). Germline loops: CDR1 MNHEY, CDR2 SVGAGI. V was clipped by 4 bases and J by 9 bases, with 22 bases between them. This CDR3 is 16 amino acids long. CDR3 residues: CASSSLSRGYLGEQFF. CDR3 bases: TGTGCCAGCAGTTCCCTCTCCAGGGGTTATTTGGGTGAGCAGTTCTTC.

The V call is TRBV5-4, the J call TRBJ1-4; D is ambiguous. The CDR3 covers 13 residues. V lost 4 bases, J lost 5 bases, and 9 bases lay in between. Germline assignment: CDR1 SGHNT and CDR2 YYREEE (reference sequence). The CDR3, as DNA: TGTGCCAGCAGCGCAACAGCCAATGAAAAACTGTTTTTT. Translated, it gives CASSATANEKLFF.